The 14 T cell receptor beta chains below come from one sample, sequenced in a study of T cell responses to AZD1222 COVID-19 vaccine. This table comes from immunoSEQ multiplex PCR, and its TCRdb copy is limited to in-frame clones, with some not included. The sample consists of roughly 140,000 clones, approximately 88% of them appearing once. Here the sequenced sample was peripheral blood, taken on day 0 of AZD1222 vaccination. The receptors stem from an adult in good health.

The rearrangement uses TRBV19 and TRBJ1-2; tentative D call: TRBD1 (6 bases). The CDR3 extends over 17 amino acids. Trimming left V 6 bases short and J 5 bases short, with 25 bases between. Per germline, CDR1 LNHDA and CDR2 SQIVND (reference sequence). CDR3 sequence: CASSESSTQGFRYGYTF. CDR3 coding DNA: TGTGCCAGTAGCGAATCCTCGACTCAGGGGTTTCGGTATGGCTACACCTTC.

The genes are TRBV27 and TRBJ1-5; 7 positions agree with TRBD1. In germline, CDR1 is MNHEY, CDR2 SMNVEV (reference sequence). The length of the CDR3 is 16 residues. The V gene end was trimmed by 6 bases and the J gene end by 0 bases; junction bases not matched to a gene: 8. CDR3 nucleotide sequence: TGTGCCAGCAGGGGGGGGTCAGGGGGTAGCAATCAGCCCCAGCATTTT. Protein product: CASRGGSGGSNQPQHF.

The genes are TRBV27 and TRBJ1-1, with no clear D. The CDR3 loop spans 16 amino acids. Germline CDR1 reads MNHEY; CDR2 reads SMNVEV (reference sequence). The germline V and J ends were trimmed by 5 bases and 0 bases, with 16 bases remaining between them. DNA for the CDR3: TGTGCCAGCAGTCCCCTCGGGATAGGGATGAACACTGAAGCTTTCTTT. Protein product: CASSPLGIGMNTEAFF.

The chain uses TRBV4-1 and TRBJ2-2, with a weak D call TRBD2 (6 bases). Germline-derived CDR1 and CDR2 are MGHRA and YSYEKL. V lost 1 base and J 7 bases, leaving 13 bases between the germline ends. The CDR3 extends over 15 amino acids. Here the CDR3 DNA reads TGCGCCAGCAGCCAAGGTCTTGGGCGGGACGGGGAGCTGTTTTTT. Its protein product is CASSQGLGRDGELFF.

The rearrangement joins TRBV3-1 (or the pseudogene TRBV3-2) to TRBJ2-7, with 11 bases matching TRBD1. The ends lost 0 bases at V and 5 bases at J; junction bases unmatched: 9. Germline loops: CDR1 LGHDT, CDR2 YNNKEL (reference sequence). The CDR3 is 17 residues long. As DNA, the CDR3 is TGTGCCAGCAGCCAAGAGCTCGGGACAGGGGGACGGGACGAGCAGTACTTC. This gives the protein CASSQELGTGGRDEQYF.

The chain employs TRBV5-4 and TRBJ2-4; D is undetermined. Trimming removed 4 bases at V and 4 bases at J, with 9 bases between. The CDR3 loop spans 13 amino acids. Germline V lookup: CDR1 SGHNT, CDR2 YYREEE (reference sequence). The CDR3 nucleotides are TGTGCCAGCAGCCTGGTCAATAAAAACATTCAGTACTTC. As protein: CASSLVNKNIQYF.

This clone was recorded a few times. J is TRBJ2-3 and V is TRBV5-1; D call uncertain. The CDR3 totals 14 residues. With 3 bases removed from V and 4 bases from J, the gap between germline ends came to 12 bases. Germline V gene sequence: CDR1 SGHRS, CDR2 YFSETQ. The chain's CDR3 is CASSSVRVADTQYF. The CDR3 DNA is TGCGCCAGCAGCTCCGTTAGAGTTGCAGATACGCAGTATTTT.

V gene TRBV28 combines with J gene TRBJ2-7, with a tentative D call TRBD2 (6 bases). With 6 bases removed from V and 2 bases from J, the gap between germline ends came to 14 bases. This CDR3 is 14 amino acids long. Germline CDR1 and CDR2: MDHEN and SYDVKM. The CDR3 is CASSLLGGTYEQYF. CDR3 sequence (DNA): TGTGCCAGCAGCCTGCTTGGGGGGACCTACGAGCAGTACTTC.

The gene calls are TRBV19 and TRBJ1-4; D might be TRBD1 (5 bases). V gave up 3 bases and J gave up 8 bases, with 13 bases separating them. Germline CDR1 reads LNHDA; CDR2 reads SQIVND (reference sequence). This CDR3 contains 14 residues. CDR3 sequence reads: CASSIGATGEKLFF. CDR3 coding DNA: TGTGCCAGTAGTATCGGGGCAACGGGAGAAAAACTGTTTTTT.

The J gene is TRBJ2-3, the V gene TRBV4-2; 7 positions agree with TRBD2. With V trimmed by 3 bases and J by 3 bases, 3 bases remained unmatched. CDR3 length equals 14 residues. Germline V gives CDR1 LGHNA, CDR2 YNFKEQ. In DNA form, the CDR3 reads TGTGCCAGCAGCCAGTGGCGGGGGACAGATACGCAGTATTTT. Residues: CASSQWRGTDTQYF.

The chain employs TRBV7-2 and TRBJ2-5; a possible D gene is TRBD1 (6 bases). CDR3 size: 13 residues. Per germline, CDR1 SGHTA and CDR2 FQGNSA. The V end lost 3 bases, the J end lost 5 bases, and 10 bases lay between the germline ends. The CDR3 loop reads CASSFQGTETQYF. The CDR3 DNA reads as TGTGCCAGCAGCTTCCAGGGGACGGAGACCCAGTACTTC.

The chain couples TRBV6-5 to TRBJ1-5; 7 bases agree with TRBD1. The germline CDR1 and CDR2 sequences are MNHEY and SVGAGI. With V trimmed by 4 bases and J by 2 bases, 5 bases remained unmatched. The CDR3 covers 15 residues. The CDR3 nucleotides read TGTGCCAGCAGTTTTCAGGGGGGCCGCAATCAGCCCCAGCATTTT. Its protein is CASSFQGGRNQPQHF.

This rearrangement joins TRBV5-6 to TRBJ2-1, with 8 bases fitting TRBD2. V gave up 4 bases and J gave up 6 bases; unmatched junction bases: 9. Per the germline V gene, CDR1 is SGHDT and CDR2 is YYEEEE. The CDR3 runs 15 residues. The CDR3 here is CASSTWGAGGNEQFF. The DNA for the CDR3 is TGTGCCAGCAGCACCTGGGGGGCGGGGGGCAATGAGCAGTTCTTC.

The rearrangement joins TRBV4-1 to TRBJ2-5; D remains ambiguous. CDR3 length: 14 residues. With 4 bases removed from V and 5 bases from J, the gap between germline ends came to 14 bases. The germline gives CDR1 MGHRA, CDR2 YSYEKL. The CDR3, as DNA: TGCGCCAGCAGCCCTAGATTTGGTGAGGAGACCCAGTACTTC. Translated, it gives CASSPRFGEETQYF.